The following is a TCR beta chain sequence with its context. Random hexamers served to reverse transcribe roughly 0.5 to 1 ug RNA. In TCRdb, the immunoSEQ multiplex PCR reads were re-called with MiXCR into one record per CDR3 protein. This table holds 180,000 or so distinct CDR3 sequences, about 94% found once. The CDR3 covers 11 residues. Germline loops: CDR1 LGHDT, CDR2 YNNKEL (reference sequence). V was shortened by 7 bases and J by 6 bases, with 10 bases between the two germline ends. TCR beta was sequenced from blood CD8+ and CD4+ T cells. All included Susac syndrome patients satisfied recently defined diagnostic criteria for definite or probable disease. Bulk CD8+ and CD4+ cells came from magnetic negative isolation; CD8+ TEMRA by FACS. The data belong to a study of CD8 T cells in Susac syndrome. Study as a whole: There were Susac syndrome patients who were therapy-naive at blood draw, others on corticosteroids, and others on intravenous immunoglobulin alone.

The origin of this receptor is a human donor with Susac syndrome. The specimen sequenced was CD4+ T cells from PBMCs. This chain joins TRBV3-1 and TRBJ2-7; possible D gene TRBD2, 6 bases. The CDR3 reads CASNQGGEQYF. In DNA form, the CDR3 reads TGTGCCAGCAATCAGGGAGGCGAGCAGTACTTC.